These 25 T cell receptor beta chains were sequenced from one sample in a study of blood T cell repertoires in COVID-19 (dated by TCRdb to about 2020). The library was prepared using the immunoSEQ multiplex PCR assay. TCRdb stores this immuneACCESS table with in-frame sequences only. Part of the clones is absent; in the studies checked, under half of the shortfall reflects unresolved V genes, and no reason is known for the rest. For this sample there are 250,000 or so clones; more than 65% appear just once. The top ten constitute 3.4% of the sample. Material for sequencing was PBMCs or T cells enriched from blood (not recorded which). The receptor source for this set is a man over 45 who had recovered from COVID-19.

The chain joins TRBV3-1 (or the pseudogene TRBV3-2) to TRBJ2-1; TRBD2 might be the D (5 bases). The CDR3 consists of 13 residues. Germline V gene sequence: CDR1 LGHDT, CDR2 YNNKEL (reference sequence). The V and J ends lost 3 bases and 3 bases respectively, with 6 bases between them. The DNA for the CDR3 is TGTGCCAGCAGCCAGGACTTCTACAATGAGCAGTTCTTC. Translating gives CASSQDFYNEQFF.

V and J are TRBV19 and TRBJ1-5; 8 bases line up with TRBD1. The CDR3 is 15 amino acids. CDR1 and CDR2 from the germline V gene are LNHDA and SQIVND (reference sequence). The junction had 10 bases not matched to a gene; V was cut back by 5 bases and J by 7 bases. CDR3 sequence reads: CASSDGTGGRQPQHF. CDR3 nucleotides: TGTGCCAGTAGTGACGGGACAGGAGGAAGGCAGCCCCAGCATTTT. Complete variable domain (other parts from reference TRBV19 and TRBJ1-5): DGGITQSPKYLFRKEGQNVTLSCEQNLNHDAMYWYRQDPGQGLRLIYYSQIVNDFQKGDIAEGYSVSREKKESFPLTVTSAQKNPTAFYLCASSDGTGGRQPQHFGDGTRLSIL.

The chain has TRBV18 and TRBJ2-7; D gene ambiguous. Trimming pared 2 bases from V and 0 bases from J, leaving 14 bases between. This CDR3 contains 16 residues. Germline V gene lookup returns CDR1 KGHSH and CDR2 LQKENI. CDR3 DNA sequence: TGTGCCAGCTCACCAGCCCGACACCCAGCCTCCTACGAGCAGTACTTC. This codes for CASSPARHPASYEQYF. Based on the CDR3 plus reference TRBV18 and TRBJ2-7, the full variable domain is NAGVMQNPRHLVRRRGQEARLRCSPMKGHSHVYWYRQLPEEGLKFMVYLQKENIIDESGMPKERFSAEFPKEGPSILRIQQVVRGDSAAYFCASSPARHPASYEQYFGPGTRLTVT.

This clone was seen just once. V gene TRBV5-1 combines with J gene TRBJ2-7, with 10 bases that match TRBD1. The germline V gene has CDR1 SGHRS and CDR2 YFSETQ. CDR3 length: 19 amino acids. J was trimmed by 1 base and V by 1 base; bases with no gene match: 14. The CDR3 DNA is TGCGCCAGCAGCTTGTGGACGGGACAGGGGCTCCGCTCGTCCTACGAGCAGTACTTC. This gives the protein CASSLWTGQGLRSSYEQYF.

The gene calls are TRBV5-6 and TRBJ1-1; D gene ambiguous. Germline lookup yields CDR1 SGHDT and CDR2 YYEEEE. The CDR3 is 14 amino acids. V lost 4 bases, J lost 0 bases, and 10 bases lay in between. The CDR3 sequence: CASSPEGMNTEAFF. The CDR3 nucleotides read TGTGCCAGCAGCCCGGAGGGAATGAACACTGAAGCTTTCTTT.

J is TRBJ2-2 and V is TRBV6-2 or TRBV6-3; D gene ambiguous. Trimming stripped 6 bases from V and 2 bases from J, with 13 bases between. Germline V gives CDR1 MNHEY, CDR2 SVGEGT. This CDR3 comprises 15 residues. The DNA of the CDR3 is TGTGCCAGCAGCAAGACTCCGCCTAACACCGGGGAGCTGTTTTTT. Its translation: CASSKTPPNTGELFF.

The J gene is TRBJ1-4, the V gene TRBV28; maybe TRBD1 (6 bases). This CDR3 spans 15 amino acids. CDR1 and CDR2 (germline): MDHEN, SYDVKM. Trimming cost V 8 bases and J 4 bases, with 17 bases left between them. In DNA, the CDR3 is TGTGCCAGCCGTGGGGGCCCGAACAATAATGAAAAACTGTTTTTT. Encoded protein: CASRGGPNNNEKLFF.

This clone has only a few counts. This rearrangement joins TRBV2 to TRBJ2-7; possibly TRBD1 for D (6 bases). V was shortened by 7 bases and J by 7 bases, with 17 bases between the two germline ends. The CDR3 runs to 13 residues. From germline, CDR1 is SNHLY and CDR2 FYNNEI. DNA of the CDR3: TGTGCCAGCACCGAGACAGGTCGAGGGGAGCAGTACTTC. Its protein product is CASTETGRGEQYF.

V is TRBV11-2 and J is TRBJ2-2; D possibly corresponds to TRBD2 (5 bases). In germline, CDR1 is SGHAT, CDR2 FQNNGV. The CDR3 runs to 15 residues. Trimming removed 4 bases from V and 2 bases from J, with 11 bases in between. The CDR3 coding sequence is TGTGCCAGCAGCTCGGGGATGATTAACACCGGGGAGCTGTTTTTT. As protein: CASSSGMINTGELFF.

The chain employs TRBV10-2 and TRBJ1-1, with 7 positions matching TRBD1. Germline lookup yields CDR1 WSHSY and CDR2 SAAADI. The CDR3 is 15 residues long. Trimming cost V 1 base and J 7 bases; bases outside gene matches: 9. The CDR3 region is CASSEYVRRDSEAFF. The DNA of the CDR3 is TGCGCCAGCAGTGAGTACGTCCGCCGGGACAGTGAAGCTTTCTTT.

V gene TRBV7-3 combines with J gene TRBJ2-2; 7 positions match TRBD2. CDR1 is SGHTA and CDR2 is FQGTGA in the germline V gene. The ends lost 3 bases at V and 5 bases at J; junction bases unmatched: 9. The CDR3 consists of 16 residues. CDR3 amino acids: CASSLDSSGRTGELFF. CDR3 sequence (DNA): TGTGCCAGCAGCTTGGATTCTAGCGGACGAACCGGGGAGCTGTTTTTT. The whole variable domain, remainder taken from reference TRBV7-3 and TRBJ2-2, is GAGVSQTPSNKVTEKGKYVELRCDPISGHTALYWYRQSLGQGPEFLIYFQGTGAADDSGLPNDRFFAVRPEGSVSTLKIQRTERGDSAVYLCASSLDSSGRTGELFFGEGSRLTVL.

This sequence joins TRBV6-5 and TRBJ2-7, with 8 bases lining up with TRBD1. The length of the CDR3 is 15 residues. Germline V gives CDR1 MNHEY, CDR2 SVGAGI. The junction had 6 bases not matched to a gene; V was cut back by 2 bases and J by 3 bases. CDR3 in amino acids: CASSYPRTGFYEQYF. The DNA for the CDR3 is TGTGCCAGCAGTTACCCCCGGACAGGGTTCTACGAGCAGTACTTC.

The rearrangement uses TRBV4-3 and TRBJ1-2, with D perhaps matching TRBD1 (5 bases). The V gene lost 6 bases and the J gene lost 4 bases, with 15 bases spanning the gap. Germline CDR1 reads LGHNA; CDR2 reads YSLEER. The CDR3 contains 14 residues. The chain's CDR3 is CASSSGTNSYGYTF. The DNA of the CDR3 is TGCGCCAGCAGTTCCGGGACTAACAGCTATGGCTACACCTTC.

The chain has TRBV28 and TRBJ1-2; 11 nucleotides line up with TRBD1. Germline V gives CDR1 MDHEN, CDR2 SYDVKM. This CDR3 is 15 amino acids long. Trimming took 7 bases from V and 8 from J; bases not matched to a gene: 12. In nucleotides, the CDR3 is TGTGCCAGCACCACGGGACAGGGGGTAACAGGGGGCTACACCTTC. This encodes CASTTGQGVTGGYTF.

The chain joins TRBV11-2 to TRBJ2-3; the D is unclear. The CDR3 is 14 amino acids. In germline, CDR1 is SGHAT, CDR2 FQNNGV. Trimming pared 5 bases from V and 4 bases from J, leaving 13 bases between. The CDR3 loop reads CASSTASWADTQYF. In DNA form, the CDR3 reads TGTGCCAGCAGCACAGCCAGCTGGGCAGATACGCAGTATTTT.

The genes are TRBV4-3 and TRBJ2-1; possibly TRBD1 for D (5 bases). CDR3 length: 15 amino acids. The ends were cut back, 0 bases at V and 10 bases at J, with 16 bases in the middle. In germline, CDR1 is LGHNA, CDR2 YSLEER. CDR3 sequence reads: CASSQDLAEQAEQFF. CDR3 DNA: TGCGCCAGCAGCCAAGATCTTGCGGAACAGGCAGAGCAGTTCTTC.

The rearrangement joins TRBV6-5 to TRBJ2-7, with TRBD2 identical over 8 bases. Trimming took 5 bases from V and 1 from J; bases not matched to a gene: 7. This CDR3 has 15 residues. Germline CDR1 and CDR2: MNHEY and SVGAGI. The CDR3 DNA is TGTGCCAGCAGTCGCAGCGGGAGTGGATCCTACGAGCAGTACTTC. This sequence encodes CASSRSGSGSYEQYF.

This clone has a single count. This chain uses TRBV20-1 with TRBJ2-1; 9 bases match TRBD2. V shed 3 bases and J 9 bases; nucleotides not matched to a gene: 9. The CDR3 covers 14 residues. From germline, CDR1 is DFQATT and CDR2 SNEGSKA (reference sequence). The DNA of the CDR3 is TGCAGTGCTAGTGGCGCGGGGGGGTTCGGTGAGCAGTTCTTC. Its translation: CSASGAGGFGEQFF.

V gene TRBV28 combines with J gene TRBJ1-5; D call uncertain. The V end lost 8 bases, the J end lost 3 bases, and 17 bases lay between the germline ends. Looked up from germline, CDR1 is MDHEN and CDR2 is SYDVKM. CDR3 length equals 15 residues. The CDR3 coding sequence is TGTGCCAGCCTGCGAGGGCCTACTATCAATCAGCCCCAGCATTTT. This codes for CASLRGPTINQPQHF.

The CDR3 spells CASSRLAQETQYF. The CDR3 DNA sequence: TGTGCCAGCAGTAGGCTAGCCCAAGAGACCCAGTACTTC. The V call is TRBV11-3, the J call TRBJ2-5, with D perhaps matching TRBD2 (5 bases). The CDR3 loop spans 13 amino acids. The germline gives CDR1 SGHNT, CDR2 YENEEA. Trimming shortened V by 6 bases and J by 1 base, and 9 bases separated the two germline ends.

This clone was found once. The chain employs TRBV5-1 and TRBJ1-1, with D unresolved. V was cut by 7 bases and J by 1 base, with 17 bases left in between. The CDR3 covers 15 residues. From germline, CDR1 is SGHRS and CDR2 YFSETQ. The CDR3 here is CASSGQTPTNTEAFF. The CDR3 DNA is TGCGCCAGCTCGGGTCAGACCCCAACGAACACTGAAGCTTTCTTT. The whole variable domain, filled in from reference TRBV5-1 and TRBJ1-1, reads KAGVTQTPRYLIKTRGQQVTLSCSPISGHRSVSWYQQTPGQGLQFLFEYFSETQRNKGNFPGRFSGRQFSNSRSEMNVSTLELGDSALYLCASSGQTPTNTEAFFGQGTRLTVV.

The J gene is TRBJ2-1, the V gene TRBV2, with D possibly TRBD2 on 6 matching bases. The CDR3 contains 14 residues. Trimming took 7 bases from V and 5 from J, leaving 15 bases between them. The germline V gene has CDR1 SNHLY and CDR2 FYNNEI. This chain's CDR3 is CASKGRGSHNEQFF. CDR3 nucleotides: TGTGCCAGCAAAGGACGGGGGTCCCACAATGAGCAGTTCTTC. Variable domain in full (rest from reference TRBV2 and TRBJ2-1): EPEVTQTPSHQVTQMGQEVILRCVPISNHLYFYWYRQILGQKVEFLVSFYNNEISEKSEIFDDQFSVERPDGSNFTLKIRSTKLEDSAMYFCASKGRGSHNEQFFGPGTRLTVL.

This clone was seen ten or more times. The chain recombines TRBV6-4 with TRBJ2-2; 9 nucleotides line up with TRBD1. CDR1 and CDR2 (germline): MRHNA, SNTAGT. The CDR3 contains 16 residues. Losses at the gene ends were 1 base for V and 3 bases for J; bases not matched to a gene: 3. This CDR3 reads CASSDFRTGDTGELFF. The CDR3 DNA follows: TGTGCCAGCAGTGACTTTCGGACAGGGGACACCGGGGAGCTGTTTTTT.

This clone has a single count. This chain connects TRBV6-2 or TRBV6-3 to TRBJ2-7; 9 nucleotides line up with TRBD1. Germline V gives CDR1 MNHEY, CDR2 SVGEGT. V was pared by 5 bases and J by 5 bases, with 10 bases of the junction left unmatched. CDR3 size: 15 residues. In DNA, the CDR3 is TGTGCCAGCAGTGGACCCGGGACAGGGTTTAACGAGCAGTACTTC. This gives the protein CASSGPGTGFNEQYF.

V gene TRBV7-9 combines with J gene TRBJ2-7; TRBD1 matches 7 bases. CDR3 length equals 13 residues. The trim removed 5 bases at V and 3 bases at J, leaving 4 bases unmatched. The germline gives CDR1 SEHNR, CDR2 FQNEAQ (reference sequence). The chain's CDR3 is CASSNRGRYEQYF. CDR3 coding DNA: TGTGCCAGCAGCAACAGGGGCCGCTACGAGCAGTACTTC.